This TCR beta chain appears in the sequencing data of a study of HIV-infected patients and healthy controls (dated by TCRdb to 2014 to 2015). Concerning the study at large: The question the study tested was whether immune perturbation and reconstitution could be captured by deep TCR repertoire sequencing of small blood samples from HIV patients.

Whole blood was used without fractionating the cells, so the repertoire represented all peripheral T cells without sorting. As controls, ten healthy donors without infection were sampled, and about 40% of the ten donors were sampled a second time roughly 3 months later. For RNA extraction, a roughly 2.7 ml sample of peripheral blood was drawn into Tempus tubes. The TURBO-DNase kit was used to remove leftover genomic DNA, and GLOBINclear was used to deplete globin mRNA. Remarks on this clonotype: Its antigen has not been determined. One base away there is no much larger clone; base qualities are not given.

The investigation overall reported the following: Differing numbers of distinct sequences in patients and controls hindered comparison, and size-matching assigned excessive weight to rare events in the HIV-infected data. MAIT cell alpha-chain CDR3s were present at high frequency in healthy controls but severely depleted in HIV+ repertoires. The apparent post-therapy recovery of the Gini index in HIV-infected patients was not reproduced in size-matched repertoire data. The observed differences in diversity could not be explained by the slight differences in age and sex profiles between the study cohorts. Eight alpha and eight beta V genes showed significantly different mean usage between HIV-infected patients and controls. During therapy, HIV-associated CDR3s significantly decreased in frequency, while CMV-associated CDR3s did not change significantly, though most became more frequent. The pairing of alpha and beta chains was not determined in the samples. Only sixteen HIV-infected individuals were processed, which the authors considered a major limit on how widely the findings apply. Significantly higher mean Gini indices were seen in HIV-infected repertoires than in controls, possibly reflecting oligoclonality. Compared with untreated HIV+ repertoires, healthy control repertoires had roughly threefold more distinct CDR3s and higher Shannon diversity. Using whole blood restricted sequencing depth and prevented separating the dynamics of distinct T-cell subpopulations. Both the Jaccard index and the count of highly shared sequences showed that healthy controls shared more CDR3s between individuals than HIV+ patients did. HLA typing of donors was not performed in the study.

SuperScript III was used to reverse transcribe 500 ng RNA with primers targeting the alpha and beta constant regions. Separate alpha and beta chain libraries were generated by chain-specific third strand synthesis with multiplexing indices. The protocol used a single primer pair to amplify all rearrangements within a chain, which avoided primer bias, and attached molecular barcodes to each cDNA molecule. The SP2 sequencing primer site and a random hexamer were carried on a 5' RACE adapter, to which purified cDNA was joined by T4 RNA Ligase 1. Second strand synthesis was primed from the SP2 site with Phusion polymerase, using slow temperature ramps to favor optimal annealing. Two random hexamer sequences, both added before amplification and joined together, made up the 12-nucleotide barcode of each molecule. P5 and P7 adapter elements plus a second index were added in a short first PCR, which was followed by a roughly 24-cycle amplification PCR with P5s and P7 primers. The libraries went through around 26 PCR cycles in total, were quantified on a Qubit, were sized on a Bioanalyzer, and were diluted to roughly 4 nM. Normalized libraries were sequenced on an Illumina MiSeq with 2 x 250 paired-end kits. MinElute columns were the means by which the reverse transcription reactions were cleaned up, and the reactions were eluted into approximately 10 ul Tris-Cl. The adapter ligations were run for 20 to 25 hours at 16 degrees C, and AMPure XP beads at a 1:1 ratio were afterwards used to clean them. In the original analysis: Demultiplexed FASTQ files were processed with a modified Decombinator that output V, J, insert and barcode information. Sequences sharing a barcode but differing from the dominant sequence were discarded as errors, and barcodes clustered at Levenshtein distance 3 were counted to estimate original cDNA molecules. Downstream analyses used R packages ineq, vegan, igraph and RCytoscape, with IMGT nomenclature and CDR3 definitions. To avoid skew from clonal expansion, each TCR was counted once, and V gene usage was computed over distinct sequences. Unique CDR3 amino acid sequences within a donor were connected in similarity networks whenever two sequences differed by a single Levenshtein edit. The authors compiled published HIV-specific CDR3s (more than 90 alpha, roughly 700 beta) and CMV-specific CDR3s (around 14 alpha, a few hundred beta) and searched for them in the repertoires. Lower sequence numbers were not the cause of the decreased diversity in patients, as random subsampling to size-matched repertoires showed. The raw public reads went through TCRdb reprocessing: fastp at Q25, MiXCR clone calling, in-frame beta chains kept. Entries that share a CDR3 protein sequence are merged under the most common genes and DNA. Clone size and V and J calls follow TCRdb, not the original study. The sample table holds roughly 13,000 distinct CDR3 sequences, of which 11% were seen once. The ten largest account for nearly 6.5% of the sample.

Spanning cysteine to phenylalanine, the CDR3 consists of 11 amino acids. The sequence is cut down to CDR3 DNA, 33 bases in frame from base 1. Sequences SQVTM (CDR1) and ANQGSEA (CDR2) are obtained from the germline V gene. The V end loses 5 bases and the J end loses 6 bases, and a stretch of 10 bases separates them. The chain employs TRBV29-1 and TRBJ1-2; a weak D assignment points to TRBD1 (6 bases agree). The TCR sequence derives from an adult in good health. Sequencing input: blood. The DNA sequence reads TGCAGCGTTCAGGGGAGGAATGGCTACACCTTC. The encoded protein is CSVQGRNGYTF. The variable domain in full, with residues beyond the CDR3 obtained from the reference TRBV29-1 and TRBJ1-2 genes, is SAVISQKPSRDICQRGTSLTIQCQVDSQVTMMFWYRQQPGQSLTLIATANQGSEATYESGFVIDKFPISRPNLTFSTLTVSNMSPEDSSIYLCSVQGRNGYTFGSGTRLTVV.